What follows is one TCR beta chain and its context. These data come from a study of T-cell reconstitution after alpha-beta-depleted transplantation in children. Unique molecular identifiers were incorporated into the prepared TCRbeta library. In TCRdb, the PCR reads were re-called with MiXCR into one record per CDR3 protein. Counted here are around 600,000 distinct CDR3 sequences, roughly 17% occurring once; the ten biggest clones make up approximately 1%. Deletions cut 10 bases from V and 5 bases from J, with 20 bases between. Germline-derived CDR1 and CDR2 are MNHNS and SASEGT. This CDR3 spans 14 amino acids.

This TCR came from a human donor who donated a stem cell graft to a child with acute myeloid leukemia. The chain combines TRBV6-1 with TRBJ1-2; D possibly corresponds to TRBD1 (6 bases). The starting material was PBMCs from the stem cell graft donor, obtained from the stem cell graft. CDR3 in amino acids: CATNVGGGWYGYTF. The CDR3 nucleotides read TGTGCCACCAATGTGGGGGGGGGCTGGTATGGCTACACCTTC.